Presented here are 16 T cell receptor beta chains from one specimen sequenced in a study of T-cell memory formation after mild COVID-19. In TCRdb, the 5' RACE reads were re-called with MiXCR into one record per CDR3 protein. The sample records roughly 250,000 distinct CDR3 sequences, approximately 16% being singletons. The material sequenced was PBMCs or a T cell subset sorted from them (not recorded which). These receptor sequences come from a man in his late teens or twenties who had mild COVID-19 (a few samples of this study predate the infection). Cell type and time point are not known.

V usage is TRBV12-3 or TRBV12-4 and J usage is TRBJ2-5; the match to TRBD2 covers 8 bases. This CDR3 contains 14 residues. Trimming cost V 3 bases and J 5 bases; bases outside gene matches: 5. CDR3 sequence: CASSFLSSGETQYF. In nucleotides, the CDR3 is TGTGCCAGCAGTTTCCTTTCTAGCGGGGAGACCCAGTACTTC.

This chain connects TRBV29-1 to TRBJ2-1; D gene unclear. Germline CDR1 SQVTM, CDR2 ANQGSEA. The V end lost 7 bases, the J end lost 15 bases, and 16 bases lay between the germline ends. The CDR3 has 10 residues. CDR3 in amino acids: CSGMTDTRFF. In DNA, the CDR3 is TGCAGCGGGATGACTGACACGCGGTTCTTC.

The chain carries TRBV5-1 and TRBJ2-7; D not resolved. The CDR3 spans 12 residues. In germline, CDR1 is SGHRS, CDR2 YFSETQ. With 5 bases removed from V and 4 bases from J, the gap between germline ends came to 10 bases. In DNA, the CDR3 is TGCGCCAGCAGTGGTTCCGGTTACGAGCAGTACTTC. This codes for CASSGSGYEQYF.

V and J are TRBV5-5 and TRBJ2-2; D not certain. This CDR3 is built from 13 residues. CDR1 is SGHKS, CDR2 YYEKEE, per germline (reference sequence). The V and J ends lost 4 bases and 7 bases respectively, with 11 bases between them. CDR3 residues: CASSRILGGELFF. CDR3 in DNA: TGTGCCAGCAGCAGGATCCTAGGCGGGGAGCTGTTTTTT.

This clonotype has only a few counts. This sequence joins TRBV25-1 and TRBJ2-2; tentative D call: TRBD2 (6 bases). In germline, CDR1 is MGHDK, CDR2 SYGVNS. V lost 6 bases and J 7 bases, leaving 15 bases between the germline ends. CDR3 length equals 14 residues. This chain's CDR3 is CASSTPGGVGELFF. In DNA, the CDR3 is TGTGCCAGCAGCACTCCGGGCGGGGTCGGGGAGCTGTTTTTT.

The V call is TRBV20-1, the J call TRBJ2-3; TRBD2 matches 9 bases. From germline, CDR1 is DFQATT and CDR2 SNEGSKA (reference sequence). The ends lost 5 bases at V and 3 bases at J; junction bases unmatched: 9. The CDR3 extends over 15 amino acids. CDR3 bases: TGCAGTGCTTGGAGCGGGGGGAGCTTAACAGATACGCAGTATTTT. Residues: CSAWSGGSLTDTQYF.

This clonotype has only a few counts. The genes are TRBV12-3 or TRBV12-4 and TRBJ2-5, with TRBD1 matching 7 bases. V was pared by 6 bases and J by 5 bases, with 6 bases of the junction left unmatched. The CDR3 loop spans 13 amino acids. For the CDR3, the DNA is TGTGCCAGCAGCCTGGGACAGATGGAGACCCAGTACTTC. This gives the protein CASSLGQMETQYF.

This chain connects TRBV20-1 to TRBJ2-5; possibly TRBD1 for D (6 bases). Germline CDR1 DFQATT, CDR2 SNEGSKA (reference sequence). Trimming removed 0 bases at V and 5 bases at J, with 13 bases between. CDR3 size: 14 residues. The CDR3 spells CSAREGARAETQYF. CDR3 DNA sequence: TGCAGTGCTAGAGAGGGGGCGAGGGCGGAGACCCAGTACTTC.

This clonotype showed up just a few times. The J gene is TRBJ1-4, the V gene TRBV4-2, with D maybe TRBD1 (5 bases). Germline V gene sequence: CDR1 LGHNA, CDR2 YNFKEQ. This CDR3 region has 17 residues. V lost 0 bases and J lost 3, with 14 bases in between. This CDR3 reads CASSQEPGGSANEKLFF. The CDR3 region has the DNA TGTGCCAGCAGCCAAGAGCCGGGGGGGTCGGCTAATGAAAAACTGTTTTTT.

In this sample, this clonotype turned up a few times. The rearrangement links TRBV5-6 to TRBJ2-7, with TRBD1 matching over 9 bases. Trimming at V came to 4 bases and at J to 2 bases, leaving 7 bases not matched to a gene. Germline lookup yields CDR1 SGHDT and CDR2 YYEEEE. The CDR3 has 15 amino acids. In DNA, the CDR3 is TGTGCCAGCAGCCGGGGCGGGACAGGGCCCTACGAGCAGTACTTC. Protein sequence: CASSRGGTGPYEQYF. Based on the CDR3 plus reference TRBV5-6 and TRBJ2-7, the full variable domain is DAGVTQSPTHLIKTRGQQVTLRCSPKSGHDTVSWYQQALGQGPQFIFQYYEEEERQRGNFPDRFSGHQFPNYSSELNVNALLLGDSALYLCASSRGGTGPYEQYFGPGTRLTVT.

This chain links TRBV2 with TRBJ2-7; D is possibly TRBD1 or TRBD2 (5 bases each). Germline values: CDR1 SNHLY, CDR2 FYNNEI. V was pared by 8 bases and J by 4 bases, with 12 bases between. The CDR3 has 12 amino acids. CDR3 residues: CASGWDVYEQYV. CDR3 in DNA: TGTGCCAGCGGCTGGGACGTGTACGAGCAGTACGTC.

The chain uses TRBV20-1 and TRBJ2-5, with 7 positions matching TRBD1. The germline CDR1 and CDR2 sequences are DFQATT and SNEGSKA (reference sequence). The CDR3 length is 14 residues. With V trimmed by 6 bases and J by 5 bases, 12 bases remained unmatched. Written as DNA, the CDR3 is TGCAGTGCCCCTTCAGGGGGAAACTCCGAGACCCAGTACTTC. It encodes CSAPSGGNSETQYF.

V gene TRBV5-1 combines with J gene TRBJ2-1, with TRBD1 matching 9 bases. Germline-derived CDR1 and CDR2 are SGHRS and YFSETQ. V was clipped by 2 bases and J by 5 bases; unmatched bases: 8. This CDR3 is built from 16 residues. The CDR3 DNA follows: TGCGCCAGCAGCTTAGAGGGACAGGGAACTAACAATGAGCAGTTCTTC. Its protein is CASSLEGQGTNNEQFF. The variable domain in full, completed from reference TRBV5-1 and TRBJ2-1, reads KAGVTQTPRYLIKTRGQQVTLSCSPISGHRSVSWYQQTPGQGLQFLFEYFSETQRNKGNFPGRFSGRQFSNSRSEMNVSTLELGDSALYLCASSLEGQGTNNEQFFGPGTRLTVL.

The table lists this clonotype with a few counts. The rearrangement links TRBV15 to TRBJ1-5; 7 nucleotides match TRBD1. V lost 0 bases to trimming and J lost 1 base; unmatched junction nucleotides: 0. The CDR3 totals 15 residues. Per the germline V gene, CDR1 is LNHNV and CDR2 is YYDKDF (reference sequence). The DNA of the CDR3 is TGTGCCACCAGCAGAGACAGGGGGAGCAATCAGCCCCAGCATTTT. Its protein is CATSRDRGSNQPQHF.

The rearrangement uses TRBV7-7 and TRBJ2-3; D possibly uses TRBD1 or TRBD2 (5 bases each). V lost 5 bases to trimming and J lost 0 bases, with 9 bases between them. The CDR3 loop spans 14 amino acids. CDR1 is SSHAT, CDR2 FNYEAQ, per germline (reference sequence). CDR3 DNA: TGTGCCAGCAGCCGAGGGACCAGCACAGATACGCAGTATTTT. Translating gives CASSRGTSTDTQYF.

The chain employs TRBV7-3 and TRBJ2-3; 8 bases line up with TRBD2. The CDR3 contains 14 residues. Germline V gene data show CDR1 as SGHTA and CDR2 as FQGTGA. Trimming at V came to 4 bases and at J to 4 bases, leaving 4 bases not matched to a gene. The CDR3 reads CASSSGGPADTQYF. CDR3 sequence (DNA): TGTGCCAGCAGCTCGGGGGGGCCAGCAGATACGCAGTATTTT.